This entry lists 16 T cell receptor beta chains sequenced from one sample in a study of CD8 T cells in ankylosing spondylitis. The study, taken as a whole, reports: A TCR beta motif of 8 or 9 highly homologous variants appeared characteristic of ankylosing spondylitis blood.

TCRdb fed the 5' RACE reads into MiXCR, producing one record per CDR3 protein. The sample shows 750,000 to 850,000 distinct CDR3 sequences, roughly 12% of them seen only once. The antigens of these receptors remain unknown. The specimen was blood, either unsorted or a sorted T cell fraction (not recorded which). The receptor source for this set is a male donor with ankylosing spondylitis.

This chain links TRBV28 with TRBJ2-5; D remains ambiguous. CDR1 and CDR2 (germline): MDHEN, SYDVKM. The CDR3 consists of 15 residues. V lost 5 bases and J 5 bases, leaving 18 bases between the germline ends. CDR3 amino acids: CASSPRLSRRETQYF. The CDR3 DNA sequence: TGTGCCAGCAGTCCTAGACTGTCCCGGCGGGAGACCCAGTACTTC.

This clonotype has just a few counts. The gene calls are TRBV14 and TRBJ1-1; no reliable D call. Germline loops: CDR1 SGHDN, CDR2 FVKESK. There are 15 residues in the CDR3. Between the trimmed V and J ends, which lost 4 bases and 5 bases, there was a span of 17 bases. CDR3 amino acids: CASSLSWNPSTEAFF. CDR3 bases: TGTGCCAGCAGCCTGAGCTGGAATCCCTCAACTGAAGCTTTCTTT.

This clonotype has ten or more counts. The CDR3 DNA reads as TGTGCCAGCAGCCCCGGGACAGGGTTGGGAAACACTGAAGCTTTCTTT. This sequence encodes CASSPGTGLGNTEAFF. V gene TRBV6-1 combines with J gene TRBJ1-1; 9 nucleotides agree with TRBD1. V shed 6 bases and J 2 bases; nucleotides not matched to a gene: 10. Germline assignment: CDR1 MNHNS and CDR2 SASEGT. The CDR3 consists of 16 residues.

The table lists this clonotype with a few counts. The rearrangement joins TRBV20-1 to TRBJ1-5; 10 nucleotides line up with TRBD1. From germline, CDR1 is DFQATT and CDR2 SNEGSKA (reference sequence). This CDR3 is built from 15 residues. With 2 bases clipped from V and 5 bases from J, the junction kept 6 bases outside the gene matches. CDR3 nucleotide sequence: TGCAGTGCTAGACCGGGGACAGGGGCGGATCAGCCCCAGCATTTT. This translates into CSARPGTGADQPQHF.

The chain combines TRBV20-1 with TRBJ1-5, with D tentatively TRBD1 (5 bases). The germline CDR1 and CDR2 sequences are DFQATT and SNEGSKA (reference sequence). The CDR3 contains 13 residues. Trimming took off 5 bases at V and 5 bases at J, with 13 bases between the two ends. The CDR3 loop is CSASRGKDQPQHF. CDR3 in DNA: TGCAGTGCTTCACGGGGGAAGGATCAGCCCCAGCATTTT.

This clonotype has just a few counts. The chain combines TRBV7-9 with TRBJ2-7; D is possibly TRBD1 (5 bases). The length of the CDR3 is 12 residues. The V end lost 5 bases, the J end lost 7 bases, and 12 bases lay between the germline ends. Per the germline V gene, CDR1 is SEHNR and CDR2 is FQNEAQ (reference sequence). CDR3 nucleotides: TGTGCCAGCAGCGCGACAGTGGGAGAGCAGTACTTC. Protein product: CASSATVGEQYF.

The chain is built from TRBV20-1 and TRBJ2-3; 10 positions match TRBD2. Germline V gene lookup returns CDR1 DFQATT and CDR2 SNEGSKA (reference sequence). The CDR3 spans 14 residues. The CDR3 reads CSRLLAGAPFTQYF. Here the CDR3 DNA reads TGCAGCAGACTTCTAGCGGGAGCCCCCTTTACGCAGTATTTT.

J is TRBJ1-2 and V is TRBV3-1; D remains unclear. Germline values: CDR1 LGHDT, CDR2 YNNKEL (reference sequence). This CDR3 spans 15 amino acids. Trimming pared 1 base from V and 6 bases from J, leaving 15 bases between. CDR3 region: CASSQGLEGGHGYTF. Here the CDR3 DNA reads TGTGCCAGCAGCCAAGGTCTTGAGGGAGGACATGGCTACACCTTC.

This chain links TRBV4-2 with TRBJ2-2; D might be TRBD2 (6 bases). The CDR3 has 16 residues. Trimming left V 0 bases short and J 4 bases short, with 12 bases between. Germline CDR1 and CDR2: LGHNA and YNFKEQ. The CDR3 region has the DNA TGTGCCAGCAGCCAAGAGGTGGGAGGCGCCACCGGGGAGCTGTTTTTT. Translation: CASSQEVGGATGELFF.

The gene calls are TRBV6-5 and TRBJ1-1, with TRBD1 as a possible D gene (6 bases). Trimming took 0 bases from V and 11 from J, leaving 16 bases between them. CDR1 is MNHEY and CDR2 is SVGAGI in the germline V gene. The CDR3 is made up of 14 amino acids. The CDR3 DNA is TGTGCCAGCAGTTACTCGGTCGGGCCTCAGGGGGCTTTCTTT. Amino acids: CASSYSVGPQGAFF.

This clonotype occurred a few times. The CDR3 DNA is TGTGCCAGCAGTGGCGGGTCGATCCACTATGGCTACACCTTC. Protein sequence: CASSGGSIHYGYTF. The chain carries TRBV28 and TRBJ1-2; D unresolved. This CDR3 spans 14 amino acids. The germline V gene has CDR1 MDHEN and CDR2 SYDVKM. Trimming pared 5 bases from V and 3 bases from J, leaving 13 bases between.

The chain employs TRBV9 and TRBJ2-2, with D maybe TRBD2 (5 bases). In germline, CDR1 is SGDLS, CDR2 YYNGEE. The ends were cut back, 0 bases at V and 4 bases at J, with 16 bases in the middle. CDR3 length: 17 residues. The CDR3 region is CASSVGVSTAGTGELFF. CDR3 bases: TGTGCCAGCAGCGTAGGTGTAAGCACCGCGGGCACCGGGGAGCTGTTTTTT.

This chain uses TRBV20-1 with TRBJ2-7; TRBD2 agrees at 12 bases. Per the germline V gene, CDR1 is DFQATT and CDR2 is SNEGSKA (reference sequence). The CDR3 is 15 amino acids. Trimming removed 5 bases from V and 5 bases from J; junction bases left unmatched: 10. The CDR3 sequence: CSAEIRTSGTHEQYF. The CDR3 DNA reads as TGCAGTGCTGAAATCCGGACTAGCGGGACACACGAGCAGTACTTC.

This clonotype was detected many times. This chain connects TRBV20-1 to TRBJ1-2, with D uncertain. Germline values: CDR1 DFQATT, CDR2 SNEGSKA (reference sequence). The CDR3 totals 12 residues. The V gene lost 6 bases and the J gene lost 4 bases, with 12 bases spanning the gap. The CDR3 nucleotides are TGCAGTGCCGTTCCTTACAGCTATGGCTACACCTTC. This gives the protein CSAVPYSYGYTF.

This sequence joins TRBV10-3 and TRBJ1-6; D gene unclear. The CDR3 consists of 14 residues. Trimming left V 3 bases short and J 8 bases short, with 11 bases between. Germline-derived CDR1 and CDR2 are ENHRY and SYGVKD. The CDR3 loop reads CAISDWDLDSPLHF. CDR3 nucleotide sequence: TGTGCCATCAGTGATTGGGATTTGGATTCACCCCTCCACTTT.

This clonotype was seen a few times. The chain combines TRBV5-1 with TRBJ1-6, with D unclear. Germline V gives CDR1 SGHRS, CDR2 YFSETQ. The ends were cut back, 6 bases at V and 0 bases at J, with 7 bases in the middle. CDR3 length: 14 residues. CDR3 in amino acids: CASTRDSYNSPLHF. The DNA of the CDR3 is TGCGCCAGCACCCGGGACTCCTATAATTCACCCCTCCACTTT.